The 8 T cell receptor beta chains in this list originate from one sample, sequenced in a study of vaccination effects on CD4 cells after COVID-19. Sequencing in the ViraFEST assay came after antigen-specific CD4+ T cells had been expanded with viral peptide pools, which were used to stimulate PBMC. Subsequent to roughly 9 days of culture, CD4+ T cells were isolated. None of these healthy vaccinees had been infected with SARS-CoV-2 before vaccination. Measured with immunoSEQ multiplex PCR; TCRdb has only the in-frame clones, and not every one. The sample comprises 55,000 or so clones, 70% of which are singletons, and approximately 20% rests with the top ten. No cognate antigen is known for these TCRs. Sequenced here: CD4+ T cells from PBMCs cultured with SARS-CoV-2 spike peptides, sampled before COVID-19 vaccination. These receptors were collected from a human donor who received a COVID-19 vaccine.

A few counts support this clone. The chain is built from TRBV4-2 and TRBJ1-2; D possibly corresponds to TRBD1 (5 bases). The CDR3 is 14 amino acids. Per the germline V gene, CDR1 is LGHNA and CDR2 is YNFKEQ. V lost 0 bases to trimming and J lost 5 bases, with 10 bases between them. The CDR3, as DNA: TGTGCCAGCAGCCAAGACAGGGCGTTTTATGGCTACACCTTC. This codes for CASSQDRAFYGYTF.

This rearrangement joins TRBV5-4 to TRBJ2-5, with a weak D call TRBD1 (5 bases). Germline V CDR1 and CDR2: SGHNT, YYREEE (reference sequence). Trimming cost V 4 bases and J 4 bases, with 5 bases left between them. The CDR3 runs 11 residues. CDR3 bases: TGTGCCAGCAGCAGGGGAGAGACCCAGTACTTC. Amino acid sequence: CASSRGETQYF.

V usage is TRBV5-6 and J usage is TRBJ2-1; D is ambiguous. This CDR3 is 15 amino acids long. Germline values: CDR1 SGHDT, CDR2 YYEEEE. Trimming cost V 4 bases and J 5 bases, with 16 bases left between them. CDR3 DNA sequence: TGTGCCAGCAGCCAATACGACACGGCCCACAATGAGCAGTTCTTC. Its protein product is CASSQYDTAHNEQFF.

The chain recombines TRBV3-1 (or the pseudogene TRBV3-2) with TRBJ2-4; 7 bases are a match to TRBD1. The CDR3 totals 13 residues. The ends lost 4 bases at V and 7 bases at J; junction bases unmatched: 4. Germline V gives CDR1 LGHDT, CDR2 YNNKEL (reference sequence). In DNA form, the CDR3 reads TGTGCCAGCAGCCCTGGGACAGCCAACATTCAGTACTTC. This translates into CASSPGTANIQYF.

The CDR3 loop reads CASDDWTGEQFF. The CDR3 nucleotides are TGTGCCAGCGATGACTGGACAGGGGAGCAGTTCTTC. The gene calls are TRBV2 and TRBJ2-1, with 8 nucleotides matching TRBD1. In germline, CDR1 is SNHLY, CDR2 FYNNEI. The CDR3 sequence is 12 residues long. Unmatched junction bases numbered 7, after V lost 8 bases and J lost 10 bases.

This chain uses TRBV29-1 with TRBJ2-5, with D unresolved. The CDR3 runs to 9 residues. Trimming pared 7 bases from V and 4 bases from J, leaving 4 bases between. Germline V CDR1 and CDR2: SQVTM, ANQGSEA. The CDR3 DNA is TGCAGCGCTGGAGAGACCCAGTACTTC. It codes for CSAGETQYF.

The J gene is TRBJ1-4, the V gene TRBV6-5; possibly TRBD1 for D (5 bases). V was trimmed by 6 bases and J by 14 bases, leaving 19 bases between them. The CDR3 spans 13 residues. The germline CDR1 and CDR2 sequences are MNHEY and SVGAGI. CDR3 amino acids: CASSSTVGQVLFF. The CDR3 DNA sequence: TGTGCCAGCAGCTCGACAGTGGGTCAGGTCCTGTTTTTT.

The V and J genes are TRBV18 and TRBJ2-5; no definite D call. This CDR3 is built from 14 residues. V gave up 0 bases and J gave up 1 base, with 6 bases separating them. Germline V gives CDR1 KGHSH, CDR2 LQKENI. CDR3 protein: CASSPPASQETQYF. CDR3 bases: TGTGCCAGCTCACCACCGGCTAGCCAAGAGACCCAGTACTTC.